These 23 T cell receptor beta chains were sequenced from one sample in a study of T cell repertoires in ileal Crohn's disease. TCRdb's table, derived via immunoSEQ multiplex PCR, lists solely in-frame clones and lacks some. This sample has some 7,000 clones, with roughly 79% found just once. Sequences were obtained from ileal tissue. These receptor sequences come from an adult with Crohn's disease.

The V call is TRBV25-1, the J call TRBJ2-7, with D perhaps TRBD1 (5 bases). Germline loops: CDR1 MGHDK, CDR2 SYGVNS. This CDR3 has 14 amino acids. Deletions cut 4 bases from V and 7 bases from J, with 17 bases between. CDR3: CASSVSTDVGEQYF. In DNA, the CDR3 is TGTGCCAGCAGTGTATCGACAGATGTTGGAGAGCAGTACTTC.

V is TRBV30 and J is TRBJ2-3; unclear D gene. The ends were cut back, 0 bases at V and 6 bases at J, with 10 bases in the middle. CDR3 length: 13 residues. From germline, CDR1 is GTSNPN and CDR2 SVGIG (reference sequence). As DNA, the CDR3 is TGTGCCTGGAGTGTATTCGAGGCGGATACGCAGTATTTT. Amino acids: CAWSVFEADTQYF.

V and J are TRBV7-8 and TRBJ2-7, with 7 bases identical to TRBD2. The CDR3 sequence is 14 residues long. Germline V gene lookup returns CDR1 SGHVS and CDR2 FQNEAQ. The V and J ends lost 5 bases and 2 bases, in that order; junction bases with no gene match: 6. The CDR3 loop reads CASSPLAGAYEQYF. DNA of the CDR3: TGTGCCAGCAGCCCCTTGGCGGGGGCCTACGAGCAGTACTTC.

This clone showed up just a few times. The genes are TRBV21-1 and TRBJ2-7; the table's D call, TRBD1, has no DNA check behind it. TRBV21-1 is a documented pseudogene. The CDR3 runs to 12 residues. The CDR3 region has the DNA TGTGCCAGCTCTCGACAGGGCTACGAGCAGTACTTC. Translation: CASSRQGYEQYF.

This chain joins TRBV14 and TRBJ1-1, with D perhaps matching TRBD1 (6 bases). Germline assignment: CDR1 SGHDN and CDR2 FVKESK. The CDR3 length is 16 residues. Trimming removed 6 bases from V and 5 bases from J, with 22 bases in between. This CDR3 reads CASRGPEQGRGTEAFF. CDR3 nucleotide sequence: TGTGCCAGCAGGGGTCCTGAACAGGGTAGAGGGACTGAAGCTTTCTTT.

This clone has just a few counts. V and J are TRBV7-2 and TRBJ2-3, with TRBD1 as a possible D gene (5 bases). V dropped 0 bases and J dropped 9 bases, with 10 bases sitting between them. Germline CDR1 and CDR2: SGHTA and FQGNSA. The CDR3 is 13 residues long. DNA of the CDR3: TGTGCCAGCAGCTTAGCGAAAGGGGTGACGCAGTATTTT. This gives the protein CASSLAKGVTQYF.

The genes are TRBV10-3 and TRBJ1-2; unclear D gene. This CDR3 region has 16 residues. V shed 0 bases and J shed 5 bases, with 16 bases lying between them. In germline, CDR1 is ENHRY, CDR2 SYGVKD. The CDR3 bases are TGTGCCATCAGTGAGTCGACGGGATCGGAGGGTTATGGCTACACCTTC. Translation: CAISESTGSEGYGYTF.

This chain links TRBV29-1 with TRBJ2-3, with 10 positions matching TRBD2. J lost 2 bases, V lost 7 bases, and 12 bases had no gene match. The CDR3 has 16 residues. Germline V gene data show CDR1 as SQVTM and CDR2 as ANQGSEA. The CDR3 DNA reads TGCAGCGCCGGATTTCAGCTAGCGGGGGTCACAGATACGCAGTATTTT. It is translated as CSAGFQLAGVTDTQYF.

The chain carries TRBV6-1 and TRBJ1-2; D not resolved. The CDR3 is 15 residues long. The germline CDR1 and CDR2 sequences are MNHNS and SASEGT. The V end lost 2 bases, the J end lost 1 base, and 11 bases lay between the germline ends. The CDR3 DNA follows: TGTGCCAGCAGTGAACAGGAGGAGAATAACTATGGCTACACCTTC. Amino acid sequence: CASSEQEENNYGYTF.

Here the CDR3 DNA reads TGTGCCAGCAGTGAAACGGTAGGAGGGTCCTACGAGCAGTACTTC. Translation: CASSETVGGSYEQYF. The rearrangement uses TRBV6-1 and TRBJ2-7; tentatively, D is TRBD2 (6 bases). V was shortened by 2 bases and J by 1 base, with 12 bases between the two germline ends. Germline CDR1 is MNHNS and CDR2 is SASEGT. The CDR3 sequence is 15 residues long.

The rearrangement links TRBV2 to TRBJ2-1; 16 bases are a match to TRBD2. The trim removed 4 bases at V and 9 bases at J, leaving 6 bases unmatched. Looked up from germline, CDR1 is SNHLY and CDR2 is FYNNEI. This CDR3 region has 16 residues. The CDR3 DNA reads TGTGCCAGCAGTGTCGGGACTAGCGGGAGGGGCGTTGAGCAGTTCTTC. It encodes CASSVGTSGRGVEQFF.

This clone has just one count. This chain links TRBV29-1 with TRBJ2-7; 9 bases align to TRBD1. Trimming took 6 bases from V and 1 from J; bases not matched to a gene: 7. This CDR3 is 14 amino acids long. Germline lookup yields CDR1 SQVTM and CDR2 ANQGSEA. This CDR3 reads CSVMDRGQSYEQYF. The CDR3, as DNA: TGCAGCGTGATGGACAGGGGACAATCCTACGAGCAGTACTTC.

The genes are TRBV27 and TRBJ2-1; possible D gene TRBD2, 6 bases. V was pared by 3 bases and J by 5 bases, with 17 bases between. This CDR3 spans 16 amino acids. Germline-derived CDR1 and CDR2 are MNHEY and SMNVEV (reference sequence). DNA of the CDR3: TGTGCCAGCAGTTTCCAACGGTCGGGGGAAAACAATGAGCAGTTCTTC. Protein: CASSFQRSGENNEQFF.

This clone appeared a few times. The chain has TRBV7-9 and TRBJ2-1, with TRBD2 identical over 16 bases. The CDR3 runs 15 residues. The J segment lost 8 bases and the V segment lost 5 bases, leaving 3 bases of the junction unmatched. CDR1 SEHNR and CDR2 FQNEAQ come from the germline V gene (reference sequence). This chain's CDR3 is CASSHGTSGRDEQFF. In nucleotides, the CDR3 is TGTGCCAGCAGCCACGGGACTAGCGGGAGGGATGAGCAGTTCTTC.

The CDR3 bases are TGCAGCGTTGATTGGGGGGTCGGAGGTCGCGCTGAAGCTTTCTTT. Translated, it gives CSVDWGVGGRAEAFF. The chain carries TRBV29-1 and TRBJ1-1, with D maybe TRBD1 (5 bases). This CDR3 contains 15 residues. From germline, CDR1 is SQVTM and CDR2 ANQGSEA. V lost 3 bases and J lost 6, with 20 bases in between.

The V gene is TRBV25-1, the J gene TRBJ2-7; possible D gene TRBD1, 6 bases. CDR1 is MGHDK, CDR2 SYGVNS, per germline. CDR3 size: 14 residues. With 2 bases removed from V and 2 bases from J, the gap between germline ends came to 10 bases. The CDR3 sequence: CASSERQETYEQYF. In DNA form, the CDR3 reads TGTGCCAGCAGTGAAAGACAGGAGACCTACGAGCAGTACTTC.

The chain employs TRBV5-1 and TRBJ2-2, with 7 nucleotides matching TRBD1. CDR1 SGHRS and CDR2 YFSETQ come from the germline V gene. The CDR3 sequence is 15 residues long. J was trimmed by 1 base and V by 3 bases; bases with no gene match: 3. The CDR3 here is CASSSDRLNTGELFF. As DNA, the CDR3 is TGCGCCAGCAGCTCGGACAGGTTGAACACCGGGGAGCTGTTTTTT.

The chain carries TRBV29-1 and TRBJ2-1; a possible D gene is TRBD2 (6 bases). This CDR3 has 16 residues. Germline lookup yields CDR1 SQVTM and CDR2 ANQGSEA. The V gene lost 4 bases and the J gene lost 8 bases, with 24 bases spanning the gap. CDR3: CSVAGRRDTSGYEQFF. Written as DNA, the CDR3 is TGCAGCGTTGCTGGTCGGCGGGATACTTCGGGCTATGAGCAGTTCTTC.

This chain joins TRBV18 and TRBJ2-1; TRBD2 might be the D (6 bases). The CDR3 sequence is 14 residues long. V was shortened by 5 bases and J by 9 bases, with 17 bases between the two germline ends. Germline CDR1 and CDR2: KGHSH and LQKENI. The CDR3 DNA sequence: TGTGCCAGCTCAGCAGGCTCCGGGGGAGGTGAGCAGTTCTTC. Encoded protein: CASSAGSGGGEQFF.

This clone has a single count. J is TRBJ2-1 and V is TRBV29-1; TRBD2 agrees at 8 bases. With V trimmed by 7 bases and J by 7 bases, 6 bases remained unmatched. Germline V CDR1 and CDR2: SQVTM, ANQGSEA. The CDR3 loop spans 12 amino acids. DNA of the CDR3: TGCAGCGCCGGGACTAGTCTGAATGAGCAGTTCTTC. Residues: CSAGTSLNEQFF.

The chain has TRBV6-1 and TRBJ1-3; 8 bases are shared with TRBD1. J was trimmed by 4 bases and V by 1 base; bases with no gene match: 9. This CDR3 is 17 amino acids long. Germline V gene sequence: CDR1 MNHNS, CDR2 SASEGT. The CDR3 bases are TGTGCCAGCAGTGAAGTCTGGCAGGGGGCAGCCGGAAACACCATATATTTT. Its protein product is CASSEVWQGAAGNTIYF.

V gene TRBV10-3 combines with J gene TRBJ1-1; TRBD1 aligns across 8 bases. This CDR3 has 12 amino acids. Looked up from germline, CDR1 is ENHRY and CDR2 is SYGVKD. Losses at the gene ends were 11 bases for V and 6 bases for J; bases not matched to a gene: 8. The CDR3 is CAVRQGAAEAFF. CDR3 sequence (DNA): TGTGCCGTCCGTCAGGGGGCCGCTGAAGCTTTCTTT.

The chain links TRBV14 to TRBJ2-7; no clear D. The CDR3 totals 14 residues. V shed 3 bases and J shed 5 bases, with 14 bases lying between them. Germline V CDR1 and CDR2: SGHDN, FVKESK. The CDR3 region is CASSQRQVMDEQYF. The CDR3, as DNA: TGTGCCAGCAGCCAGCGTCAGGTTATGGACGAGCAGTACTTC.